Sequencing of this TCR beta chain was carried out in a study of glioma-infiltrating T cells. This clonotype was recorded a few times. One end of the junction fails to match germline, which may point to a read error. This CDR3 comprises 13 residues. Germline V gene data show CDR1 as MGHDK and CDR2 as SYGVNS. Amplification of TCR alpha and beta CDR3 regions from RNA used iRepertoire nested multiplex PCR. TCRdb analysed the multiplex PCR reads with MiXCR anew, one entry per CDR3 protein. The data contain about 99,000 distinct CDR3 sequences, around 30% of them singletons. This TCR was recovered from a human donor with low-grade glioma or glioblastoma, undergoing nonglioma brain surgery, or in good health (not recorded which). This chain joins TRBV25-1 and TRBJ1-3; 7 bases fit TRBD1. Sample: glioma tissue, nonneoplastic brain tissue, or PBMCs (not recorded which). The CDR3 sequence: CASVGTAGNAIYF. DNA for the CDR3: TGTGCCAGCGTAGGGACAGCTGGAAACGCCATATATTTT.